Presented here are 8 T cell receptor beta chains from one specimen sequenced in a study of blood T cell repertoires in COVID-19. Produced via immunoSEQ multiplex PCR; TCRdb's table is partial and in-frame only. The table lists some 360,000 clones, 88% of them singletons. Material for sequencing was PBMCs or T cells enriched from blood (not recorded which). The source of these receptors is a woman aged 25 to 39 who had been exposed to COVID-19.

The rearrangement links TRBV5-1 to TRBJ2-1, with 7 positions matching TRBD2. V lost 0 bases to trimming and J lost 8 bases; unmatched junction nucleotides: 5. Germline CDR1 reads SGHRS; CDR2 reads YFSETQ. This CDR3 region has 14 residues. CDR3 loop: CASSLVLAGDEQFF. As DNA, the CDR3 is TGCGCCAGCAGCTTGGTATTAGCGGGCGATGAGCAGTTCTTC. Variable domain in full (rest from reference TRBV5-1 and TRBJ2-1): KAGVTQTPRYLIKTRGQQVTLSCSPISGHRSVSWYQQTPGQGLQFLFEYFSETQRNKGNFPGRFSGRQFSNSRSEMNVSTLELGDSALYLCASSLVLAGDEQFFGPGTRLTVL.

V is TRBV7-9 and J is TRBJ2-1; 11 bases line up with TRBD2. V trimming: 4 bases; J trimming: 7 bases; junction bases outside the gene matches: 12. The CDR3 spans 17 residues. Per germline, CDR1 SEHNR and CDR2 FQNEAQ (reference sequence). CDR3: CASSSTSGSQRGNEQFF. CDR3 DNA sequence: TGTGCCAGCAGCTCCACTAGCGGGAGTCAGAGGGGGAATGAGCAGTTCTTC.

V is TRBV5-8 and J is TRBJ2-7; 8 bases are shared with TRBD2. Losses at the gene ends were 0 bases for V and 2 bases for J; bases not matched to a gene: 10. The CDR3 covers 17 residues. CDR1 SGHTS and CDR2 YDEGEE come from the germline V gene. Here the CDR3 DNA reads TGTGCCAGCAGCTTGGTGGTAATAGCGGGATTCGCCTACGAGCAGTACTTC. Encoded protein: CASSLVVIAGFAYEQYF.

V is TRBV28 and J is TRBJ1-6; no definite D call. The CDR3 sequence is 17 residues long. With 4 bases removed from V and 9 bases from J, the gap between germline ends came to 22 bases. Germline CDR1 reads MDHEN; CDR2 reads SYDVKM. The CDR3 region is CASSWRTAPSSISPLHF. DNA for the CDR3: TGTGCCAGCAGTTGGAGGACTGCTCCTTCCTCAATTTCACCCCTCCACTTT.

The J gene is TRBJ1-2, the V gene TRBV30; no clear D gene. The ends were cut back, 2 bases at V and 4 bases at J, with 8 bases in the middle. Germline loops: CDR1 GTSNPN, CDR2 SVGIG (reference sequence). The CDR3 totals 12 residues. CDR3 sequence: CAWSHGIYGYTF. CDR3 nucleotide sequence: TGTGCCTGGAGTCACGGGATCTATGGCTACACCTTC.

The chain employs TRBV3-1 (or the pseudogene TRBV3-2) and TRBJ1-2; 9 bases are a match to TRBD1. Germline V CDR1 and CDR2: LGHDT, YNNKEL (reference sequence). The V segment lost 3 bases and the J segment 4 bases; nucleotides outside the gene matches: 6. The CDR3 consists of 15 residues. DNA for the CDR3: TGTGCCAGCAGCCAGGGGTTGACAGGGGGCTATGGCTACACCTTC. As protein: CASSQGLTGGYGYTF.

This rearrangement joins TRBV7-8 to TRBJ1-3; tentative D call: TRBD1 (6 bases). Deletions cut 3 bases from V and 0 bases from J, with 15 bases between. This CDR3 region has 17 residues. Germline V gives CDR1 SGHVS, CDR2 FQNEAQ. The CDR3 coding sequence is TGTGCCAGCAGCTTCTACACGACAGGCGTCTCTGGAAACACCATATATTTT. Translated: CASSFYTTGVSGNTIYF.

The J gene is TRBJ2-3, the V gene TRBV9; 8 bases are shared with TRBD2. The CDR3 runs to 16 residues. The trim removed 3 bases at V and 2 bases at J, leaving 8 bases unmatched. The V gene's germline CDR1 is SGDLS and CDR2 YYNGEE. The CDR3 DNA reads as TGTGCCAGCAGCGCACGGACTAGCAGTGACACAGATACGCAGTATTTT. Protein: CASSARTSSDTDTQYF.